Listed below are T cell receptor gamma chains from one sample, sequenced in a study of fetal and pediatric gammadelta thymocytes. TCRdb used CATT to re-call clones from the reads. The repertoire includes about 1,000 gamma-chain clones, about 5.3% of them detected once, and roughly 6.8% sits in the top ten. The sample comprised non-Vgamma9Vdelta2 gamma-delta T cells from the thymus. The receptors shown here come from a child who underwent cardiac surgery and was recorded as healthy. The CDR3 runs from the conserved cysteine through the conserved F or W. The size entry gives once, few, many or a size class.

j_gene,abundance,v_gene,CDR3nt,CDR3aa
TRGJ1/TRGJ2,large,TRGV8,TGTGCCACCTGGGATAACGGTAAGAAACTCTTT,CATWDNGKKLF